In its sample, the clone carrying this T cell receptor (beta chain) was seen a few times. What it binds is not known. PCR employed 60 Vbeta and 13 Jbeta primers. The method was immunoSEQ multiplex PCR; TCRdb's version includes in-frame clones alone and lacks a portion of them. This sample yields fewer than 200,000 clones, of which 73% are seen a single time; less than 2% belongs to the top ten. The V gene's germline CDR1 is LNHDA and CDR2 SQIVND (reference sequence). The ends lost 4 bases at V and 7 bases at J; junction bases unmatched: 11. The CDR3 is 17 residues long. This sample is part of a study of cytomegalovirus exposure and HLA in healthy donors. Study-wide results and caveats: The Asian-associated ancestry cluster reportedly had fewer N-insertions than the approximately 700-donor mean in a later analysis.

This receptor was identified in a woman aged 30 to 39 in good health and CMV-seronegative. V gene TRBV19 combines with J gene TRBJ1-6; 9 positions agree with TRBD1. The sample taken for sequencing was PBMCs. The CDR3 sequence is CASSTSGTGYYNSPLHF. The CDR3 nucleotides read TGTGCCAGTAGTACCTCAGGGACAGGGTATTACAATTCACCCCTCCACTTT.